This T cell receptor (beta chain) appears in the sequencing data of a study of blood T cell repertoires in COVID-19. Sequencing was performed with immunoSEQ multiplex PCR; in TCRdb, only in-frame clones are kept and a portion is missing. Among about 220,000 clones listed, around 82% were seen once. This clone was counted between two and nine times. The CDR3 has 18 residues. The junction had 12 bases not matched to a gene; V was cut back by 1 base and J by 2 bases. Looked up from germline, CDR1 is SGHTA and CDR2 is FQGNSA. Sequenced input: peripheral blood. This sequence joins TRBV7-2 and TRBJ2-5; 8 bases map to TRBD2. The TCR comes from a woman of 80 years or more with acute or convalescent COVID-19. CDR3 loop: CASSLVPLVAGNQETQYF. In DNA, the CDR3 is TGTGCCAGCAGCTTAGTTCCTCTGGTAGCGGGGAATCAAGAGACCCAGTACTTC.